The T cell receptor beta chain described here comes from a study of identical twins. Points from the study as a whole: Out-of-frame alpha sequences common to twins exhibited a surplus of low generation probability.

Via MiXCR, TCRdb re-called the 5' RACE reads, giving one row per CDR3 protein. The sample lists nearly 200,000 distinct CDR3 sequences, 15% to 20% seen once, with around 40% in the top ten. There are a few counts of this clonotype. Its antigen is undetermined. In addition, the sample was reused for a study of T cells expressing NK-cell markers.

The sequenced sample consisted of CD8+ T cells sorted from blood. The sequence came from a woman aged 18-29 years in good health.

The CDR3 loop is CASSTTRADTQYF. The CDR3 nucleotides are TGTGCCAGCAGCACAACTAGAGCAGATACGCAGTATTTT. The chain combines TRBV7-9 with TRBJ2-3; D might be TRBD2 (5 bases). Germline V CDR1 and CDR2: SEHNR, FQNEAQ (reference sequence). The CDR3 spans 13 residues. With 5 bases removed from V and 4 bases from J, the gap between germline ends came to 10 bases.